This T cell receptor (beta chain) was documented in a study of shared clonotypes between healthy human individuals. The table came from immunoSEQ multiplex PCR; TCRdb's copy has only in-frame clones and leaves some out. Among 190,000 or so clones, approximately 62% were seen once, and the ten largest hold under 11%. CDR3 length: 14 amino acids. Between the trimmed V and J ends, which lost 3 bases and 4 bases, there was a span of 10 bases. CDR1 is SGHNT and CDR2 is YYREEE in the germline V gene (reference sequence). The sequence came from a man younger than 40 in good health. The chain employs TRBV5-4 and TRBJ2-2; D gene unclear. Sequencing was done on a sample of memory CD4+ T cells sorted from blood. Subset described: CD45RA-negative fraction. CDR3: CASSSRSITGELFF. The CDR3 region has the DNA TGTGCCAGCAGCTCAAGGAGTATCACCGGGGAGCTGTTTTTT. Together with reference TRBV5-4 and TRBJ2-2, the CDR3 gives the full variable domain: ETGVTQSPTHLIKTRGQQVTLRCSSQSGHNTVSWYQQALGQGPQFIFQYYREEENGRGNFPPRFSGLQFPNYSSELNVNALELDDSALYLCASSSRSITGELFFGEGSRLTVL.